The present T cell receptor (beta chain) was sequenced within a study of regulatory T cells in long-lasting Graves disease. Arm-PCR of CDR3 regions with iRepertoire HTBI primers generated TCR beta libraries. Using its own MiXCR run on the multiplex PCR reads, TCRdb lists one record per CDR3 protein. The table includes over 500,000 distinct CDR3 sequences, 16% detected once. Sample time point: newly diagnosed GD, antithyroid drugs for less than 3 months. After RNA was extracted from PBMCs, the TCR library was made from it. This clonotype was observed many times. Germline loops: CDR1 MDHEN, CDR2 SYDVKM. The V gene lost 7 bases and the J gene lost 4 bases, with 19 bases spanning the gap. This CDR3 is 15 amino acids long. This sample was also put to use in a study of T cells in Graves' hyperthyroidism and ophthalmopathy. That study reports: Carried out on the TCR CDR3, a first-round RT-PCR used the HTBI primer set. Blood held most thyroid clonotypes expanded above 0.001 frequency.

This material consisted of peripheral blood mononuclear cells (PBMCs), taken at new diagnosis, from a patient treated with antithyroid drugs. The sequence was obtained from a woman in her 30s with Graves disease. The chain couples TRBV28 to TRBJ1-2; TRBD1 might be the D (6 bases). DNA of the CDR3: TGTGCCAGCACCCCTGGGGGCCGAGATAGCTATGGCTACACCTTC. Protein sequence: CASTPGGRDSYGYTF.